These 5 T cell receptor beta chains came from one sample sequenced in a study of patients and donors after allogeneic stem cell transplantation. Each CDR3 protein is one row after TCRdb ran MiXCR on the RT-PCR reads. The repertoire holds over 150,000 distinct CDR3 sequences, with around two fifths as singletons. The sample consisted of blood, either unsorted or a sorted T cell fraction (not recorded which). The receptor source for this set is a human donor who was either an allogeneic HSCT recipient or a stem cell or donor lymphocyte infusion donor (not recorded which). It is not recorded whose cells these are; they may come from a transplant donor.

The chain links TRBV28 to TRBJ2-2; weak D call: TRBD1 (6 bases). The CDR3 is 15 residues long. Per germline, CDR1 MDHEN and CDR2 SYDVKM. V lost 5 bases, J lost 2 bases, and 12 bases lay in between. The CDR3: CASSPSGVNTGELFF. The CDR3 coding sequence is TGTGCCAGCAGTCCCTCAGGGGTTAACACCGGGGAGCTGTTTTTT.

This clonotype was detected once. The J gene is TRBJ1-2, the V gene TRBV5-1; 7 bases line up with TRBD1. Germline V gene data show CDR1 as SGHRS and CDR2 as YFSETQ. The CDR3 length is 17 residues. Germline trimming cut 0 bases from V and 0 bases from J; bases unmatched to any gene: 8. CDR3 protein: CASSLARRGKTNYGYTF. CDR3 DNA: TGCGCCAGCAGCTTGGCCCGCAGGGGGAAAACTAACTATGGCTACACCTTC.

The chain has TRBV20-1 and TRBJ2-3; TRBD2 might be the D (6 bases). The CDR3 totals 12 residues. V was cut by 6 bases and J by 2 bases, with 9 bases left in between. CDR1 and CDR2 (germline): DFQATT, SNEGSKA (reference sequence). The CDR3 reads CSAGTYTDTQYF. The CDR3 DNA follows: TGCAGTGCCGGGACTTACACAGATACGCAGTATTTT.

The chain employs TRBV7-8 and TRBJ1-2; 9 bases agree with TRBD1. Trimming removed 4 bases from V and 6 bases from J; junction bases left unmatched: 9. The CDR3 contains 15 residues. CDR1 and CDR2 (germline): SGHVS, FQNEAQ. In DNA, the CDR3 is TGTGCCAGCAGCTCACGGGGACAGGGTTATCATGGCTACACCTTC. Translation gives CASSSRGQGYHGYTF.

The rearrangement links TRBV28 to TRBJ2-3, with 9 bases that match TRBD2. V shed 2 bases, J shed 4 bases, and the junction held 7 bases outside the gene matches. Germline CDR1 is MDHEN and CDR2 is SYDVKM. The CDR3 covers 16 residues. CDR3 DNA: TGTGCCAGCAGTTTAGGGGCTAGCGGGACCTCAGATACGCAGTATTTT. It specifies CASSLGASGTSDTQYF.